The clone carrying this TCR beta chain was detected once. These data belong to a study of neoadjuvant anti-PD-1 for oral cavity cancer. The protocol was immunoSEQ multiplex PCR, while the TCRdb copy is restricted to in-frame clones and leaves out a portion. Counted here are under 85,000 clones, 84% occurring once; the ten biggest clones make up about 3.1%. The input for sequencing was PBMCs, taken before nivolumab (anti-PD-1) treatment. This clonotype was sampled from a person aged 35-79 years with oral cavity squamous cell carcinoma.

The CDR3 reads CASNPDRFGEQFF. For the CDR3, the DNA is TGTGCCAGCAACCCAGACAGGTTCGGTGAGCAGTTCTTC. The chain recombines TRBV27 with TRBJ2-1; a possible D gene is TRBD1 (6 bases). Trimming took off 7 bases at V and 9 bases at J, with 16 bases between the two ends. The CDR3 runs 13 residues. Germline V gene lookup returns CDR1 MNHEY and CDR2 SMNVEV (reference sequence).